These 13 T cell receptor beta chains came from one sample sequenced in a study of CD8 T cells in Susac syndrome. An amount of RNA that ranged from 0.5 to 1 ug was reverse transcribed with random hexamers. TCRdb reanalysed the immunoSEQ multiplex PCR reads using MiXCR and keeps one entry per CDR3 protein. The data show fewer than 150,000 distinct CDR3 sequences, with 85% to 95% seen just once and 0.093% held by the top ten. What was sequenced was CD4+ T cells from PBMCs. These receptors came from a human donor with multiple sclerosis.

The chain combines TRBV3-1 with TRBJ1-2, with D tentatively TRBD1 (5 bases). Germline V gene lookup returns CDR1 LGHDT and CDR2 YNNKEL (reference sequence). Trimming left V 3 bases short and J 7 bases short, with 21 bases between. The CDR3 spans 16 residues. DNA for the CDR3: TGTGCCAGCAGCCAGGGACTAGACCTTTCTACGGGTGGCTACACCTTC. It is translated as CASSQGLDLSTGGYTF.

V gene TRBV2 combines with J gene TRBJ2-1, with 10 bases identical to TRBD1. V trimming: 6 bases; J trimming: 4 bases; junction bases outside the gene matches: 12. There are 17 residues in the CDR3. Germline V CDR1 and CDR2: SNHLY, FYNNEI. CDR3 coding DNA: TGTGCCAGCAGGCCTTCGATCCGGGACAGGGGTTACAATGAGCAGTTCTTC. Protein: CASRPSIRDRGYNEQFF.

The chain uses TRBV7-2 and TRBJ1-4, with unresolved D. Germline lookup yields CDR1 SGHTA and CDR2 FQGNSA. CDR3 length equals 14 residues. The V and J ends lost 5 bases and 7 bases respectively, with 14 bases between them. The CDR3 spells CASSPGREAEKLFF. CDR3 in DNA: TGTGCCAGCAGCCCAGGAAGGGAGGCTGAAAAACTGTTTTTT.

The genes are TRBV19 and TRBJ1-5; TRBD1 might be the D (5 bases). The V and J ends lost 7 bases and 4 bases respectively, with 11 bases between them. The CDR3 has 13 amino acids. In germline, CDR1 is LNHDA, CDR2 SQIVND (reference sequence). The CDR3 region has the DNA TGTGCCAGTAAGAGGGACCGGAATCAGCCCCAGCATTTT. Its translation is CASKRDRNQPQHF.

The chain carries TRBV5-1 and TRBJ1-6, with D perhaps TRBD1 (6 bases). This CDR3 is 16 amino acids long. The V end lost 4 bases, the J end lost 7 bases, and 18 bases lay between the germline ends. The germline V gene encodes CDR1 SGHRS and CDR2 YFSETQ. The CDR3 spells CASSPGGGMINSPLHF. CDR3 coding DNA: TGCGCCAGCAGCCCGGGTGGGGGCATGATAAATTCACCCCTCCACTTT. The full variable domain, rest sourced from reference TRBV5-1 and TRBJ1-6, is KAGVTQTPRYLIKTRGQQVTLSCSPISGHRSVSWYQQTPGQGLQFLFEYFSETQRNKGNFPGRFSGRQFSNSRSEMNVSTLELGDSALYLCASSPGGGMINSPLHFGNGTRLTVT.

The chain employs TRBV5-1 and TRBJ2-3; D is perhaps TRBD2 (6 bases). V shed 6 bases and J shed 0 bases, with 11 bases lying between them. Germline V gene sequence: CDR1 SGHRS, CDR2 YFSETQ. This CDR3 is built from 14 residues. The CDR3 sequence is CASTSGTSTDTQYF. Here the CDR3 DNA reads TGCGCCAGCACCTCCGGGACTAGCACAGATACGCAGTATTTT.

CDR3 sequence: CASGDRFRSEKLFF. CDR3 nucleotide sequence: TGTGCCAGCGGCGACAGGTTTCGGAGTGAAAAACTGTTTTTT. The chain couples TRBV7-6 to TRBJ1-4, with D possibly TRBD1 on 6 matching bases. The V end was cut by 8 bases, the J end by 7 bases, with 17 bases between. CDR3 size: 14 residues. In germline, CDR1 is SGHVS, CDR2 FNYEAQ.

The chain has TRBV5-1 and TRBJ1-2; 7 positions agree with TRBD1. Unmatched junction bases numbered 11, after V lost 3 bases and J lost 3 bases. This CDR3 comprises 16 residues. Germline V gene data show CDR1 as SGHRS and CDR2 as YFSETQ. The DNA for the CDR3 is TGCGCCAGCAGCTCCTCCCAGGGGGAGGATGACTATGGCTACACCTTC. Residues: CASSSSQGEDDYGYTF.

The chain combines TRBV9 with TRBJ1-2; D call uncertain. The CDR3 consists of 16 residues. Trimming took 0 bases from V and 2 from J, leaving 14 bases between them. Looked up from germline, CDR1 is SGDLS and CDR2 is YYNGEE. CDR3 amino acids: CASSVGWRILNYGYTF. The CDR3 DNA is TGTGCCAGCAGCGTAGGGTGGCGGATTCTCAACTATGGCTACACCTTC.

V usage is TRBV9 and J usage is TRBJ1-6; 9 nucleotides match TRBD1. The germline V gene encodes CDR1 SGDLS and CDR2 YYNGEE. Unmatched junction bases numbered 9, after V lost 4 bases and J lost 13 bases. This CDR3 has 14 amino acids. Here the CDR3 DNA reads TGTGCCAGCAGCACAGAGGGACAGGGAGCGCCCCTCCACTTT. Encoded protein: CASSTEGQGAPLHF. Full variable domain (remainder filled in from reference TRBV9 and TRBJ1-6): DSGVTQTPKHLITATGQRVTLRCSPRSGDLSVYWYQQSLDQGLQFLIQYYNGEERAKGNILERFSAQQFPDLHSELNLSSLELGDSALYFCASSTEGQGAPLHFGNGTRLTVT.

The chain has TRBV2 and TRBJ1-5, with D perhaps TRBD1 (6 bases). The CDR3 totals 13 residues. Trimming shortened V by 6 bases and J by 7 bases, and 13 bases separated the two germline ends. Germline assignment: CDR1 SNHLY and CDR2 FYNNEI. The CDR3 coding sequence is TGTGCCAGCAGCCCAACAGGGCGCCAGCCCCAGCATTTT. Translation: CASSPTGRQPQHF. The complete variable domain, with remaining parts taken from reference TRBV2 and TRBJ1-5, reads EPEVTQTPSHQVTQMGQEVILRCVPISNHLYFYWYRQILGQKVEFLVSFYNNEISEKSEIFDDQFSVERPDGSNFTLKIRSTKLEDSAMYFCASSPTGRQPQHFGDGTRLSIL.

The chain has TRBV15 and TRBJ2-7, with D tentatively TRBD1 (6 bases). The V gene's germline CDR1 is LNHNV and CDR2 YYDKDF (reference sequence). This CDR3 is built from 16 residues. The V gene lost 1 base and the J gene lost 2 bases, with 15 bases spanning the gap. CDR3 residues: CATSRGAQGLPYEQYF. CDR3 nucleotide sequence: TGTGCCACCAGCAGAGGGGCGCAGGGGCTCCCCTACGAGCAGTACTTC.

The chain uses TRBV15 and TRBJ2-2; the D gene could be TRBD1 or TRBD2 (5 bases each). Germline CDR1 and CDR2: LNHNV and YYDKDF (reference sequence). The CDR3 runs 15 residues. Trimming stripped 8 bases from V and 4 bases from J, with 17 bases between. CDR3 sequence (DNA): TGTGCCACCTCCACCGGGACGGATTTCACCGGGGAGCTGTTTTTT. Amino acid sequence: CATSTGTDFTGELFF.